Below are 7 T cell receptor beta chains sequenced from a single sample in a study of blood T cell repertoires in COVID-19. Using immunoSEQ multiplex PCR, the repertoire was profiled, and TCRdb retains in-frame clones only, with some absent. The top ten hold approximately 50% of the sample, which has 25,000 to 30,000 clones, 89% seen once. Material: peripheral blood. The receptors here all came from a human donor with acute or convalescent COVID-19. The donor label of this sample is uncertain.

The CDR3 DNA follows: TGTGCCAGCAGCCGCATCGACAGGGACAACTATGGCTACACCTTC. This translates into CASSRIDRDNYGYTF. The chain joins TRBV5-4 to TRBJ1-2; TRBD1 agrees at 7 bases. The CDR3 loop spans 15 amino acids. CDR1 is SGHNT and CDR2 is YYREEE in the germline V gene (reference sequence). J lost 2 bases, V lost 4 bases, and 8 bases had no gene match.

The CDR3 DNA sequence: TGTGCCAGCAAGACAGGCGGCTACACCTTC. It translates to CASKTGGYTF. V usage is TRBV6-5 and J usage is TRBJ1-2; maybe TRBD1 (6 bases). In germline, CDR1 is MNHEY, CDR2 SVGAGI. V gave up 7 bases and J gave up 8 bases, with 8 bases separating them. The CDR3 is made up of 10 amino acids.

The chain is built from TRBV11-3 and TRBJ2-3; D gene ambiguous. V shed 5 bases and J shed 1 base, with 7 bases lying between them. Germline V gives CDR1 SGHNT, CDR2 YENEEA. CDR3 size: 13 residues. CDR3 residues: CASSPGRTDTQYF. CDR3 in DNA: TGTGCCAGCAGCCCCGGTCGCACAGATACGCAGTATTTT.

The chain links TRBV6-6 to TRBJ2-1, with 7 bases fitting TRBD2. Trimming took 0 bases from V and 3 from J; bases not matched to a gene: 5. This CDR3 spans 16 amino acids. The germline gives CDR1 MNHNY, CDR2 SVGAGI (reference sequence). The CDR3 spells CASSYSRRGNYNEQFF. The DNA for the CDR3 is TGTGCCAGCAGTTACTCGCGGCGGGGGAACTACAATGAGCAGTTCTTC.

The count of this clone is one. This CDR3 is CASGGRNQETQYF. As DNA, the CDR3 is TGTGCCAGCGGCGGGCGGAACCAAGAGACCCAGTACTTC. The chain links TRBV28 to TRBJ2-5, with D tentatively TRBD2 (5 bases). Trimming removed 8 bases at V and 0 bases at J, with 10 bases between. The CDR3 spans 13 residues. From germline, CDR1 is MDHEN and CDR2 SYDVKM.

The J gene is TRBJ2-2, the V gene TRBV27; 7 nucleotides align to TRBD1. Germline CDR1 reads MNHEY; CDR2 reads SMNVEV (reference sequence). Unmatched junction bases numbered 14, after V lost 10 bases and J lost 3 bases. The CDR3 loop spans 16 amino acids. In DNA form, the CDR3 reads TGTGCCACCTCCCGGGTAGGGGGCGATCACACCGGGGAGCTGTTTTTT. This encodes CATSRVGGDHTGELFF.

The genes are TRBV6-5 and TRBJ1-2; 7 nucleotides match TRBD1. CDR3 size: 15 residues. Germline lookup yields CDR1 MNHEY and CDR2 SVGAGI. Unmatched junction bases numbered 10, after V lost 7 bases and J lost 2 bases. CDR3 amino acids: CASTSPGTANYGYTF. As DNA, the CDR3 is TGTGCCAGCACCTCCCCCGGGACAGCAAACTATGGCTACACCTTC.